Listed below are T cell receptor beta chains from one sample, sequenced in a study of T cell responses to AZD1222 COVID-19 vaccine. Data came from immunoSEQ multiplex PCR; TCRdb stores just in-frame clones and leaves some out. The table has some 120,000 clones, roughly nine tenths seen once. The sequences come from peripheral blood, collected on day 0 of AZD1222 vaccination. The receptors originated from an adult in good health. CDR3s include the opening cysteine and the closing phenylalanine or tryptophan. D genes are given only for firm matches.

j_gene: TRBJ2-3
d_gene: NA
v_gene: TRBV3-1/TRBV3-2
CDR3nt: TGTGCCAGCAGACAGGCAGATACGCAGTATTTT
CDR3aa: CASRQADTQYF

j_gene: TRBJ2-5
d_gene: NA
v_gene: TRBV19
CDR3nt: TGTGCCAGTAGTATATTCGCGGAGCAAGAGACCCAGTACTTC
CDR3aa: CASSIFAEQETQYF

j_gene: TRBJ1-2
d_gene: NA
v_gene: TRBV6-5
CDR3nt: TGTGCCAGCAGTTACGACCGACGTCTTAACTATGGCTACACCTTC
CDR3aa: CASSYDRRLNYGYTF

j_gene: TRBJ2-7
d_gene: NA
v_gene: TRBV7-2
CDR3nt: TGTGCCAGCAGCTTGGGACTGAGCACCTACGAGCAGTACTTC
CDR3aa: CASSLGLSTYEQYF

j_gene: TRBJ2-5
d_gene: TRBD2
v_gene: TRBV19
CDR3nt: TGTGCCAGTAGTATTGGTGAGGGACTAGGCCAAGAGACCCAGTACTTC
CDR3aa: CASSIGEGLGQETQYF

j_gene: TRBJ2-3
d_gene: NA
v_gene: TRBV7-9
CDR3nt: TGTGCCAGCAGCTTAGAAGATACGCAGTATTTT
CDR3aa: CASSLEDTQYF

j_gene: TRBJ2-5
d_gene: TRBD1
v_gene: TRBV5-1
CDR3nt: TGCGCCAGCAGCTTAACCAAGACAGGGGAAGAGACCCAGTACTTC
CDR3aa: CASSLTKTGEETQYF

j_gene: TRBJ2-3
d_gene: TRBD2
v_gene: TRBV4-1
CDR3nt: TGCGCCAGCAGCCATCGGACTAGCGGGGGTGATACGCAGTATTTT
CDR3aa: CASSHRTSGGDTQYF

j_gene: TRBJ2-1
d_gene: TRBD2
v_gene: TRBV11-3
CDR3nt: TGTGCCAGCAGCTTAGATCTGGCTAGCGGAACCACCTACAATGAGCAGTTCTTC
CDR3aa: CASSLDLASGTTYNEQFF

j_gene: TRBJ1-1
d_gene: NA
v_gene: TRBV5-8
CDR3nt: TGTGCCAGCAGCTTTCCCCGGGGGAACACTGAAGCTTTCTTT
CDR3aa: CASSFPRGNTEAFF

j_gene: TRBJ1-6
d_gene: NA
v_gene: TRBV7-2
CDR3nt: TGTGCCAGCAGCTTAGCGCTACAGGTCGGGTCACCCCTCCACTTT
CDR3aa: CASSLALQVGSPLHF

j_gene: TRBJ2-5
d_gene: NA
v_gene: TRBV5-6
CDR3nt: TGTGCCAGCAGCTTGCGCTCATTCTGGGAGCGCCAAGAGACCCAGTACTTC
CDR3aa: CASSLRSFWERQETQYF